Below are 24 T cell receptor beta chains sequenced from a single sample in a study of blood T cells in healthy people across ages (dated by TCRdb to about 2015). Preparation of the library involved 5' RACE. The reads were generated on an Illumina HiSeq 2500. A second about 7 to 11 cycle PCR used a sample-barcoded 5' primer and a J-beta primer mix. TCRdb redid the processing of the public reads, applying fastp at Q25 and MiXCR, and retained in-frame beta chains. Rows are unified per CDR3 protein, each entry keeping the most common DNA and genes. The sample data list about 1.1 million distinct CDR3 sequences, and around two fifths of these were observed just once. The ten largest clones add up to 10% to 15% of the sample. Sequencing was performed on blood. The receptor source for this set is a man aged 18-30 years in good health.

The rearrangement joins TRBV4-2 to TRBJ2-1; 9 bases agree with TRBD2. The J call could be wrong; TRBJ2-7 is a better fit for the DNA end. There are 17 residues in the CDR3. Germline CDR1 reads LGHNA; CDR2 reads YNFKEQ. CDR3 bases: TGTGCCAGCAGCCAAGTGGTCCAGCGGGGGGCCTACAATGAGCAGTACTTC. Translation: CASSQVVQRGAYNEQYF.

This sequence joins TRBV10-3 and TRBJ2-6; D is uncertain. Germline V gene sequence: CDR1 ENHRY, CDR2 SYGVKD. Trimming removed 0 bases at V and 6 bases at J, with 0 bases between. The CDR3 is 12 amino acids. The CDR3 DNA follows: TGTGCCATCAGTGAGTCGGCCAACGTCCTGACTTTC. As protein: CAISESANVLTF.

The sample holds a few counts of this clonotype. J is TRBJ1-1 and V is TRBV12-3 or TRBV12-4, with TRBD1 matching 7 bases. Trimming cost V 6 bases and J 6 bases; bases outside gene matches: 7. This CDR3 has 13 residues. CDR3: CASSQDRAAEAFF. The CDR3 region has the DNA TGTGCCAGCAGCCAAGACAGGGCGGCTGAAGCTTTCTTT.

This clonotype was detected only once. In DNA form, the CDR3 reads TGTGCCAGCAGCTCCCGGTTGGAGGGTTACGAGCAGTACTTC. It translates to CASSSRLEGYEQYF. This chain joins TRBV3-1 and TRBJ2-7, with a tentative D call TRBD2 (6 bases). The CDR3 sequence is 14 residues long. Germline-derived CDR1 and CDR2 are LGHDT and YNNKEL (reference sequence). Trimming stripped 5 bases from V and 4 bases from J, with 15 bases between.

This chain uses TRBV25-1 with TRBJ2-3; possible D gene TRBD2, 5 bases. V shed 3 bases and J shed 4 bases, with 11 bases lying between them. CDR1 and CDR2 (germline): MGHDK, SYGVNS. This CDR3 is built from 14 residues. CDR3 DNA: TGTGCCAGCAGTGAGGGAGAAGACCCAGATACGCAGTATTTT. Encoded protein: CASSEGEDPDTQYF. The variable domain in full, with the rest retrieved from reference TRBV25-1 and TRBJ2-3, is EADIYQTPRYLVIGTGKKITLECSQTMGHDKMYWYQQDPGMELHLIHYSYGVNSTEKGDLSSESTVSRIRTEHFPLTLESARPSHTSQYLCASSEGEDPDTQYFGPGTRLTVL.

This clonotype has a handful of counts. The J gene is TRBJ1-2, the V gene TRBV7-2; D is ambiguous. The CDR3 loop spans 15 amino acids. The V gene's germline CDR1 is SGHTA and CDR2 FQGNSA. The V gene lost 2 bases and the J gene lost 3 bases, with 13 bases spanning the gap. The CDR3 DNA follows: TGTGCCAGCAGCTTAAGGTTCCGGACTCACTATGGCTACACCTTC. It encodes CASSLRFRTHYGYTF. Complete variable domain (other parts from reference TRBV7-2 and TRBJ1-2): GAGVSQSPSNKVTEKGKDVELRCDPISGHTALYWYRQSLGQGLEFLIYFQGNSAPDKSGLPSDRFSAERTGGSVSTLTIQRTQQEDSAVYLCASSLRFRTHYGYTFGSGTRLTVV.

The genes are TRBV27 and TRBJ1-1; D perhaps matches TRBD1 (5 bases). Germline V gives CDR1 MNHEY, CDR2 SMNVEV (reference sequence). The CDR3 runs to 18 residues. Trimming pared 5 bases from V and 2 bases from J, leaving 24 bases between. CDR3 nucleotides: TGTGCCAGCAGTGACATAAGAGGGGTCGGCAGGGTAAACACTGAAGCTTTCTTT. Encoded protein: CASSDIRGVGRVNTEAFF.

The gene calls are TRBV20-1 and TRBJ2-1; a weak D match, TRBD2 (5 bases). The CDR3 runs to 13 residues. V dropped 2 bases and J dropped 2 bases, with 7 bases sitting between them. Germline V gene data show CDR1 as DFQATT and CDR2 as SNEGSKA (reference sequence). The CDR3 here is CSARQRPYNEQFF. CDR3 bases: TGCAGTGCTAGACAGCGGCCCTACAATGAGCAGTTCTTC.

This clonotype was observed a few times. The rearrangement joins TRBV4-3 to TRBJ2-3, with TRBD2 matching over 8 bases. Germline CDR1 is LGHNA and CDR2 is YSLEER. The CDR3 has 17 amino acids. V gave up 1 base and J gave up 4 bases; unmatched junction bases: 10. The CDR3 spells CASSQVFGGADADTQYF. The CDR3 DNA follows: TGCGCCAGCAGCCAAGTCTTCGGGGGGGCCGACGCAGATACGCAGTATTTT.

The CDR3 DNA reads as TGTGCCAGCAGTCCGCGTAGGGGTCTCTCCGAGCAGTACTTC. Protein sequence: CASSPRRGLSEQYF. J is TRBJ2-7 and V is TRBV12-3 or TRBV12-4; TRBD1 is a possible D gene (5 bases). The CDR3 consists of 14 residues. Trimming pared 5 bases from V and 6 bases from J, leaving 17 bases between.

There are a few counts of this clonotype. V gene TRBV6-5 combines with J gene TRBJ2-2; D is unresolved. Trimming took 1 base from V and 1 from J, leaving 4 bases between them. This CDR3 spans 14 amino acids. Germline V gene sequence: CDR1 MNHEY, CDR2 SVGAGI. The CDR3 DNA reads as TGTGCCAGCAGTTACTACAAGAACACCGGGGAGCTGTTTTTT. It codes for CASSYYKNTGELFF.

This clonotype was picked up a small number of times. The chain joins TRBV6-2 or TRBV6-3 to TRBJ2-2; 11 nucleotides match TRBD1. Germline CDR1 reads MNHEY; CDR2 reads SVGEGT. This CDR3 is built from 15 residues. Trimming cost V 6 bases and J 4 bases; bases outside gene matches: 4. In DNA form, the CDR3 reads TGTGCCAGCAGCAGGGACAGGGGGATCACCGGGGAGCTGTTTTTT. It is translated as CASSRDRGITGELFF.

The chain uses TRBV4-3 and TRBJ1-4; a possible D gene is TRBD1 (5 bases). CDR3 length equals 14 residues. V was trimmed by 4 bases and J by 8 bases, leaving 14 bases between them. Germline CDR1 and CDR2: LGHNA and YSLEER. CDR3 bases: TGCGCCAGCAGCCCCGGGGCCGCATCGGAAAAACTGTTTTTT. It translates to CASSPGAASEKLFF.

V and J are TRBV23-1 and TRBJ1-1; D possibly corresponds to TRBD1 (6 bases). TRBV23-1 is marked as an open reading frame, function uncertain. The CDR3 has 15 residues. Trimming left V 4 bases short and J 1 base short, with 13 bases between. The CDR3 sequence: CASSLCKDRNTEAFF. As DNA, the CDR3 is TGCGCCAGCAGTCTGTGTAAGGACAGGAACACTGAAGCTTTCTTT.

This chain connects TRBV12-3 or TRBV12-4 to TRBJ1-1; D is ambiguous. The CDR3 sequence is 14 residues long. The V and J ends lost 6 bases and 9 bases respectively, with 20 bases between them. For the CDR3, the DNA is TGTGCCAGCAGCATCTTGGTTTTAGACCCTCAAGCTTTCTTT. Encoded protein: CASSILVLDPQAFF.

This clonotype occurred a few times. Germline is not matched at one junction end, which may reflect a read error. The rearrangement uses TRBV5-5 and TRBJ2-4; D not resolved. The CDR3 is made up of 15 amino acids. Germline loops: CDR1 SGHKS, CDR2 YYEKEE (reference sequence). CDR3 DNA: TGTGCCAGCAGCCATACAGTGGTAGCCAAAAACGTTCAGTACTTC. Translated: CASSHTVVAKNVQYF.

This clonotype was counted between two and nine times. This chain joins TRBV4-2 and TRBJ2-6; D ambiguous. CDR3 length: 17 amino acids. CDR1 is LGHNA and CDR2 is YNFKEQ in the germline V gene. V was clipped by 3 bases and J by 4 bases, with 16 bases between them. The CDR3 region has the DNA TGTGCCAGCAGCCACCAGGTCATCGAGATAGGGGCCAACGTCCTGACTTTC. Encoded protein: CASSHQVIEIGANVLTF.

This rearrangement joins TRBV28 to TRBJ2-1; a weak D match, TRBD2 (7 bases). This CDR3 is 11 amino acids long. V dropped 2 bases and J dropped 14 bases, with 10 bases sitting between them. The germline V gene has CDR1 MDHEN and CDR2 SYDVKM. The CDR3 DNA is TGTGCCAGCAGTTTACGGGGGGCTAAGTTCTTC. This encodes CASSLRGAKFF. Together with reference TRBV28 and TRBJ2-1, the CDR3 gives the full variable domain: DVKVTQSSRYLVKRTGEKVFLECVQDMDHENMFWYRQDPGLGLRLIYFSYDVKMKEKGDIPEGYSVSREKKERFSLILESASTNQTSMYLCASSLRGAKFFGPGTRLTVL.

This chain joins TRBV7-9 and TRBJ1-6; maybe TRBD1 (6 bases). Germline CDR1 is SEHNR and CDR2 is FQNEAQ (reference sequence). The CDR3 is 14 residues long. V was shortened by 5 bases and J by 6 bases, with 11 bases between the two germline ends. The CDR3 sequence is CASSNTGTNSPLHF. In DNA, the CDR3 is TGTGCCAGCAGCAACACAGGGACTAATTCACCCCTCCACTTT.

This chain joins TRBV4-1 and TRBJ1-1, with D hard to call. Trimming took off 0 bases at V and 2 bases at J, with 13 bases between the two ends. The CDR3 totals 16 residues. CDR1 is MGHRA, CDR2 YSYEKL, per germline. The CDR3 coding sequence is TGCGCCAGCAGCCAAGATTGGGCAGGTGGAAACACTGAAGCTTTCTTT. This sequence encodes CASSQDWAGGNTEAFF.

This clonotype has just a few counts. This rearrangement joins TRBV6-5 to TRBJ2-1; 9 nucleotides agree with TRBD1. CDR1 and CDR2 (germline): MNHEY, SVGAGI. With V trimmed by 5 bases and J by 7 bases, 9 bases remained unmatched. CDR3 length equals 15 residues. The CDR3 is CASSAQDRGSNEQFF. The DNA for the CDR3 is TGTGCCAGCAGTGCCCAGGACAGGGGCAGTAATGAGCAGTTCTTC.

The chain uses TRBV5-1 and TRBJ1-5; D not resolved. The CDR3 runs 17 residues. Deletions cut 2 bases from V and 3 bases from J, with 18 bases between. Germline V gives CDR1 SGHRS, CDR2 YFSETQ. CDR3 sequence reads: CASSLMTSDLYNQPQHF. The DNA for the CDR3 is TGCGCCAGCAGCTTAATGACCAGTGACCTCTACAATCAGCCCCAGCATTTT.

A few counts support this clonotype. This chain's CDR3 is CAPKGPSFIYEQYF. In DNA form, the CDR3 reads TGTGCCCCGAAGGGCCCCAGCTTTATCTACGAGCAGTACTTC. This chain joins TRBV21-1 and TRBJ2-7; the D segment call TRBD2 is taken from the table without a DNA check. TRBV21-1 is designated a pseudogene. This CDR3 has 14 amino acids.

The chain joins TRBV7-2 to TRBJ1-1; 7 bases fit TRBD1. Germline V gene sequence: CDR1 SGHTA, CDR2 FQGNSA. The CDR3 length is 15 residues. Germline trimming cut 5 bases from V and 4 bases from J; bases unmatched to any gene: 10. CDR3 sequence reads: CASSGTGQLGTEAFF. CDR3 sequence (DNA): TGTGCCAGCAGCGGGACGGGACAGCTGGGCACTGAAGCTTTCTTT.